This is a list of T cell receptor beta chains from one sample in a study of breast tumors, draining lymph nodes, adjacent tissues. TCRdb reprocessed the multiplex PCR reads via MiXCR and lists one record per CDR3 protein. This sample has under 250,000 distinct CDR3 sequences, with roughly 30% found just once. Sequencing used axillary lymph node tissue. These receptors came from a female donor with breast cancer. Some clones in this sample may be carry-over from other donors' samples. Each CDR3 is given with its conserved first and last residue. The D gene is left open where the match is weak. Rows may omit the clone size; those that give it use once, few, many or a size class.

V gene	J gene	clone size	D gene	CDR3 length	CDR3 DNA	CDR3 protein
TRBV20-1	TRBJ2-3	many	.	15	TGCAGTGCTAGAGACCCCAGGAAAGGCACAGATACGCAGTATTTT	CSARDPRKGTDTQYF
TRBV12-3/TRBV12-4	TRBJ1-2	.	.	15	TGTGCCAGCAGTTTACAAGGCAGAGCTAACTATGGCTACACCTTC	CASSLQGRANYGYTF
TRBV7-2	TRBJ1-2	once	.	10	TGTGCCAGCAGCTTAGCCGGCTACACCTTC	CASSLAGYTF
TRBV24-1	TRBJ2-3	.	.	15	TGTGCCACCAGTGATTTGAGTGTCAGGGCAGATACGCAGTATTTT	CATSDLSVRADTQYF
TRBV19	TRBJ1-6	many	.	15	TGTGCCAGTAGTTACGGGACTGTGCCTAATTCACCCCTCCACTTT	CASSYGTVPNSPLHF
TRBV5-8	TRBJ2-3	many	TRBD2	15	TGTGCCAGCAGCCGAAGCGGGAGGGATGAAGATACGCAGTATTTT	CASSRSGRDEDTQYF
TRBV20-1	TRBJ1-5	.	TRBD1	13	TGCAGTGCCCGGACAGGGAGCAATCAGCCCCAGCATTTT	CSARTGSNQPQHF
TRBV12-3/TRBV12-4	TRBJ1-6	many	.	12	TGTGCCAGCTCCGGGTGGAATTCACCCCTCCACTTT	CASSGWNSPLHF
TRBV7-8	TRBJ2-5	many	TRBD2	16	TGTGCCAGCAGCCTCCTGCCAGCGGGAGTACAAGAGACCCAGTACTTC	CASSLLPAGVQETQYF
TRBV28	TRBJ1-5	many	.	12	TGTGCCAGCAAGAGGGGAGGGCAGCCCCAGCATTTT	CASKRGGQPQHF
TRBV9	TRBJ2-1	many	.	15	TGTGCCAGCAGCGTAGGTTCAGGGTTTTTCAATGAGCAGTTCTTC	CASSVGSGFFNEQFF
TRBV5-8	TRBJ2-6	few	.	15	TGTGCCAGCCGGACAGCCCCTTATACCAGGGGCGTCCTGACTTTC	CASRTAPYTRGVLTF
TRBV5-5	TRBJ1-1	.	.	15	TGTGCCAGCAGCTTGGCCGGTGGAGGGGGCACTGAAGCTTTCTTT	CASSLAGGGGTEAFF
TRBV4-3	TRBJ1-6	.	TRBD1	15	TGCGCCAGCAGCCACCGGACAGGATTTAATTCACCCCTCCACTTT	CASSHRTGFNSPLHF
TRBV6-2/TRBV6-3	TRBJ2-3	.	.	13	TGTGCCAGCAGGCATTCTATCACAGATACGCAGTATTTT	CASRHSITDTQYF
TRBV4-3	TRBJ2-7	many	TRBD2	15	TGCGCCAGCAGCCAAGAACTAGCGTTCTCCTACGAGCAGTACTTC	CASSQELAFSYEQYF
TRBV5-1	TRBJ2-5	.	.	16	TGCGCCAGCAGCTTGAATTTGGGGCTAGCGAAAGAGACCCAGTACTTC	CASSLNLGLAKETQYF
TRBV7-8	TRBJ2-3	many	TRBD1	14	TGTGCCAGCAGCCACGGACAGGACACAGATACGCAGTATTTT	CASSHGQDTDTQYF
TRBV6-6	TRBJ2-2	.	.	13	TGTGCCAGCAGTCACTCGAACACCGGGGAGCTGTTTTTT	CASSHSNTGELFF
TRBV20-1	TRBJ2-7	many	TRBD2	17	TGCAGTGCCATGTCGGTAGCGGGAGCCGACCCCCCCTACGAGCAGTACTTC	CSAMSVAGADPPYEQYF
TRBV7-9	TRBJ2-2	many	.	16	TGTGCCAGCAGCTTAGTCACCCAGGCGAACACCGGGGAGCTGTTTTTT	CASSLVTQANTGELFF
TRBV29-1	TRBJ2-7	.	.	13	TGCAGCGTTGCAACAGCCTTATCCTACGAGCAGTACTTC	CSVATALSYEQYF